A selection of T cell receptor beta chains follows, all from one sample in a study of technical replicates of blood from four donors. TCRdb's copy holds only in-frame clones and misses some; the assay was immunoSEQ multiplex PCR. The data contain tens of thousands of clones, 94% of them singletons. The sample taken for sequencing was T cells isolated from PBMCs. These receptors were obtained from a human donor in good health. CDR3s include the opening cysteine and the closing phenylalanine or tryptophan. Each record gives: CDR3 protein, CDR3 DNA, V gene, J gene, D gene, clone size. A D gene is named only where the DNA matches it firmly. Clone size is given for some rows only: seen once, a few or many times, or a class if the clone is expanded.

CASSVDLTGAGNQPQHF	TGTGCCAGCAGTGTCGACCTGACAGGGGCGGGCAATCAGCCCCAGCATTTT	TRBV2	TRBJ1-5	TRBD1	-
CASRSGLTVPRELFF	TGTGCCAGTAGGTCAGGACTAACAGTGCCCCGGGAGCTGTTTTTT	TRBV19	TRBJ2-2	-	once
CSVARTGTAYEQYF	TGCAGCGTCGCTCGGACAGGGACAGCCTACGAGCAGTACTTC	TRBV29-1	TRBJ2-7	TRBD1	-
CAWSKDMNTEAFF	TGTGCCTGGAGCAAGGACATGAACACTGAAGCTTTCTTT	TRBV30	TRBJ1-1	-	-
CASSSNRVTRYEQYF	TGCGCCAGCAGCTCAAACAGGGTAACTCGCTACGAGCAGTACTTC	TRBV5-1	TRBJ2-7	-	few
CASPPPGKGEINYGYTF	TGTGCCAGCCCCCCACCTGGGAAGGGAGAGATTAACTATGGCTACACCTTC	TRBV27	TRBJ1-2	-	-
CATKQGWYQETQYF	TGTGCCACCAAACAGGGGTGGTACCAAGAGACCCAGTACTTC	TRBV28	TRBJ2-5	TRBD1	-
CASSPPGTGSYNEQFF	TGTGCCAGCAGCCCCCCCGGGACAGGGTCGTACAATGAGCAGTTCTTC	TRBV2	TRBJ2-1	TRBD1	-
CASSQDPPESSYNEQFF	TGCGCCAGCAGCCAAGATCCCCCGGAGAGCTCCTACAATGAGCAGTTCTTC	TRBV4-1	TRBJ2-1	-	-
CASSVLIGTGNYGYTF	TGTGCCAGCTCAGTACTAATCGGGACAGGGAACTATGGCTACACCTTC	TRBV18	TRBJ1-2	TRBD1	-
CASRRLAGGNEQFF	TGTGCCAGCAGACGGCTAGCGGGGGGCAATGAGCAGTTCTTC	TRBV6-4	TRBJ2-1	TRBD2	-
CASSYSAGNTEAFF	TGTGCCAGCAGTTACTCGGCGGGGAACACTGAAGCTTTCTTT	TRBV6-5	TRBJ1-1	-	few
CASSLSSGRSGEQFF	TGTGCCAGCAGTTTGTCTAGCGGGAGGAGTGGTGAGCAGTTCTTC	TRBV28	TRBJ2-1	TRBD2	-
CASSSGLHSGETQYF	TGTGCCAGCAGCTCGGGACTACACTCGGGGGAGACCCAGTACTTC	TRBV7-9	TRBJ2-5	TRBD2	once
CASSLVGGGAGEQFF	TGTGCCAGCAGCTTAGTTGGCGGGGGGGCCGGTGAGCAGTTCTTC	TRBV7-9	TRBJ2-1	TRBD2	-
CASSLHGPDTQYF	TGCGCCAGCAGCTTACATGGCCCAGATACGCAGTATTTT	TRBV5-1	TRBJ2-3	-	once